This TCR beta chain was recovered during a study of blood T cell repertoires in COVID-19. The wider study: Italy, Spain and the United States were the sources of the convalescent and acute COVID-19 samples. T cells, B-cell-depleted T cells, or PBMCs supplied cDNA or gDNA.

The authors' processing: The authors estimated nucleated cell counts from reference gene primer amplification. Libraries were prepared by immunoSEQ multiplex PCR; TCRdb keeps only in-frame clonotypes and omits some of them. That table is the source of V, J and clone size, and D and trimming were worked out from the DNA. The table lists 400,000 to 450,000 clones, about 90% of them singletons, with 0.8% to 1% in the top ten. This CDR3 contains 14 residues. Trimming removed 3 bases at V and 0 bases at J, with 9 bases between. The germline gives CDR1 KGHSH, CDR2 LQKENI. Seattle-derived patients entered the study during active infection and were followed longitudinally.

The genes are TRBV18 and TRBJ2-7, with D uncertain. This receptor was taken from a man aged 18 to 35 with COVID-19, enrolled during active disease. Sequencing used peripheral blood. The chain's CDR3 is CASSPSVVSYEQYF. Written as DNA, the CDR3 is TGTGCCAGCTCACCTTCAGTGGTCTCCTACGAGCAGTACTTC.